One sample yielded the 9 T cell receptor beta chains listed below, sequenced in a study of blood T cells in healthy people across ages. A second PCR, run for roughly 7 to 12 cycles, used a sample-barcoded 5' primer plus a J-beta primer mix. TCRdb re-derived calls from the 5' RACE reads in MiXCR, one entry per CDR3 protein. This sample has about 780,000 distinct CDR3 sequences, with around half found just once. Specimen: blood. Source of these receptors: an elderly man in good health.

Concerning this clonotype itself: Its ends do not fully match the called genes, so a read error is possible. CDR3 protein: CASSSPGGRTEAFF. CDR3 nucleotide sequence: TGCGCCAGCAGTTCCCCGGGGGGGCGAACTGAAGCTTTCTTT. The rearrangement uses TRBV28 and TRBJ1-1; D may be TRBD1 (6 bases). CDR3 length: 14 amino acids. Per the germline V gene, CDR1 is MDHEN and CDR2 is SYDVKM.

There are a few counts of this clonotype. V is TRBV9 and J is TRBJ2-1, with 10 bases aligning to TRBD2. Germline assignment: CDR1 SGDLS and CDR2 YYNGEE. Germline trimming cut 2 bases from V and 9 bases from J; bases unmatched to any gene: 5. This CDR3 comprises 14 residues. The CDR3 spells CASSVSGRDGEQFF. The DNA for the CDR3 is TGTGCCAGCAGCGTCAGCGGGAGGGACGGTGAGCAGTTCTTC.

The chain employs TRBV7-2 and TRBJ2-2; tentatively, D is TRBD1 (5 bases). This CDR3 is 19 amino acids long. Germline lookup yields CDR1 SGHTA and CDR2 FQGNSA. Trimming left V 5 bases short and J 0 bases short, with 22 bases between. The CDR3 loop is CASSTPGLGVGSNTGELFF. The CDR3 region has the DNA TGTGCCAGCAGCACCCCCGGGTTAGGGGTTGGTTCGAACACCGGGGAGCTGTTTTTT. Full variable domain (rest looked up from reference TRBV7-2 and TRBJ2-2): GAGVSQSPSNKVTEKGKDVELRCDPISGHTALYWYRQSLGQGLEFLIYFQGNSAPDKSGLPSDRFSAERTGGSVSTLTIQRTQQEDSAVYLCASSTPGLGVGSNTGELFFGEGSRLTVL.

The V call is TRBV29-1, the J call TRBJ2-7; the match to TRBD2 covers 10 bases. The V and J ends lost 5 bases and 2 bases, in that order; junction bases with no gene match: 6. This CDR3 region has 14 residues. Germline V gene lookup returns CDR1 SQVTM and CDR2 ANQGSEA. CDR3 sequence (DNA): TGCAGCGTTTCCGGGACTAGCGATACCTACGAGCAGTACTTC. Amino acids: CSVSGTSDTYEQYF.

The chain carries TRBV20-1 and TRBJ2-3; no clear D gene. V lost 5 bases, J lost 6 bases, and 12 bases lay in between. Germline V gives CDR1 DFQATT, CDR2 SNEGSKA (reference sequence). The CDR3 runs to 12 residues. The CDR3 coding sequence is TGCAGTGCTTCCCGTTCTAAGGATACGCAGTATTTT. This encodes CSASRSKDTQYF.

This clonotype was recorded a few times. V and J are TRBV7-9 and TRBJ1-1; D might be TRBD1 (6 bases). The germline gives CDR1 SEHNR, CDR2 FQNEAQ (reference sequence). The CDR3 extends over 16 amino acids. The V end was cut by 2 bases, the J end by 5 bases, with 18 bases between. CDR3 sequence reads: CASSLFPGATWTEAFF. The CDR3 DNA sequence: TGTGCCAGCAGCTTATTTCCGGGGGCCACGTGGACTGAAGCTTTCTTT.

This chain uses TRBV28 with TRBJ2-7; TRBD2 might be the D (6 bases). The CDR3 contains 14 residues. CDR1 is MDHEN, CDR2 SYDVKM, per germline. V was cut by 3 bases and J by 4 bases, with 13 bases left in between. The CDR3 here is CASSLGNSGYEQYF. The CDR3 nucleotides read TGTGCCAGCAGTTTGGGTAATAGCGGATACGAGCAGTACTTC.

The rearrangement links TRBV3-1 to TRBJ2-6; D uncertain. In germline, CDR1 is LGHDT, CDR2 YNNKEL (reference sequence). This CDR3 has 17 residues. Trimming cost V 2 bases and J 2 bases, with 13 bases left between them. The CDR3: CASSQRVGSAGANVLTF. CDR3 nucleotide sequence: TGTGCCAGCAGCCAAAGGGTGGGATCGGCTGGGGCCAACGTCCTGACTTTC.

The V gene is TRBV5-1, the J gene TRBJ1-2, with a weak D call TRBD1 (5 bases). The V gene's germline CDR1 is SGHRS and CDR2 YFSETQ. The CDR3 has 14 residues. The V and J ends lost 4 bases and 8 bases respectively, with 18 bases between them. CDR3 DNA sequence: TGCGCCAGCAGCGTAAATAGGGGATCAGGAGGCTACACCTTC. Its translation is CASSVNRGSGGYTF.